This T cell receptor beta chain came from a study of blood T cell repertoires in COVID-19. Study-level information: Collection of acute and convalescent COVID-19 samples took place in the United States, Italy and Spain.

Per the germline V gene, CDR1 is SGDLS and CDR2 is YYNGEE. CDR3 length: 18 residues. V shed 1 base and J 3 bases; nucleotides not matched to a gene: 7. TCRdb's copy holds only in-frame clones and misses some; the assay was immunoSEQ multiplex PCR. The sample shows around 16,000 clones, 70% to 90% of them seen only once. The sequence derives from a human donor in a cohort sampled during active COVID-19. The chain carries TRBV9 and TRBJ2-3; 14 positions agree with TRBD2. The material sequenced was peripheral blood. CDR3: CASSVRTSGGQGTDTQYF. The CDR3 bases are TGTGCCAGCAGCGTAAGGACTAGCGGGGGGCAGGGGACAGATACGCAGTATTTT.